Detailed here is one T cell receptor (beta chain). This sample is part of a study of blood T cell repertoires in COVID-19. The wider study: PBMCs, B-cell-depleted T cells, or T cells were the source of the cDNA or gDNA that made up the material.

Authors' processing steps: Nucleated cell counts were estimated from reference gene primer amplification. Clones were read by immunoSEQ multiplex PCR, and TCRdb kept only the in-frame ones, dropping some. From that table come the V and J calls and clone size; the DNA was used to work out D and trimming. The table records 150,000 to 200,000 clones, 70% to 90% of them present only once. What was sequenced was peripheral blood. This receptor was obtained from a man aged 35 to 55 who had recovered from COVID-19.

The chain's CDR3 is CASSLLQGLGTEAFF. CDR3 DNA sequence: TGCGCCAGCAGCCTACTACAGGGGCTCGGCACTGAAGCTTTCTTT. This chain connects TRBV4-1 to TRBJ1-1, with 7 bases identical to TRBD1. J gave up 4 bases and V 4 bases, and 9 bases lay outside the gene matches. CDR1 is MGHRA and CDR2 is YSYEKL in the germline V gene. The CDR3 length is 15 residues.